The T cell receptor (beta chain) under discussion was sequenced for a study of blood T cells in healthy people across ages. General study points: Compared with aged donors, long-lived donors showed fewer expanded clones, suggesting selection. Age showed a roughly linear inverse relationship with TCR beta diversity per million T cells.

CDR1 is SGHTS, CDR2 YDEGEE, per germline. V was shortened by 4 bases and J by 0 bases, with 18 bases between the two germline ends. The length of the CDR3 is 17 residues. About this clonotype: The target antigen is unknown.

The amount of total RNA extracted per sample was at least 6 micrograms. For the second PCR, which ran for about 7 to 11 cycles, a sample-barcoded 5' primer and a J-beta primer mix were used. TCRdb called the 5' RACE reads again in MiXCR, with one record for every CDR3 protein. The repertoire holds fewer than 1.5 million distinct CDR3 sequences, with roughly 45% as singletons. The clonotype was recovered from a woman between 18 and 29 years old in good health. The chain combines TRBV5-8 with TRBJ2-3, with a tentative D call TRBD2 (6 bases). Input material: blood. The CDR3 loop reads CASSLTGFSGSTDTQYF. The CDR3 nucleotides read TGTGCCAGCAGCCTGACGGGGTTTAGCGGAAGCACAGATACGCAGTATTTT.